These T cell receptor beta chains were read from a single sample in a study of T cells in Graves' hyperthyroidism and ophthalmopathy. In TCRdb, the multiplex PCR reads were re-called with MiXCR into one record per CDR3 protein. The sample has 650,000 to 750,000 distinct CDR3 sequences, around 15% seen once. The specimen was blood. Receptors were obtained from a woman aged 18 to 35 with Graves' hyperthyroidism. The CDR3 runs from the conserved cysteine through the conserved F or W. Each record gives: V gene, J gene, D gene, clone size, CDR3 DNA, CDR3 protein. D genes are given only for firm matches. Size is stated for part of the rows, as once, few or many counts, or as a class when the clone is expanded.

>TRBV18|TRBJ2-5|NA|many
TGTGCCAGCTCACCAAAGGGATTCCAAGAGACCCAGTACTTC
CASSPKGFQETQYF
>TRBV12-3/TRBV12-4|TRBJ2-2|NA|many
TGTGCCAGCAGGTTTATGGGGGGCGCTCACACCGGGGAGCTGTTTTTT
CASRFMGGAHTGELFF
>TRBV20-1|TRBJ2-1|NA|many
TGCAGTGCTAGAGGGGACTTGAACTCCTACAATGAGCAGTTCTTC
CSARGDLNSYNEQFF
>TRBV11-2|TRBJ2-1|NA|few
TGTGCCAGCAGCTTAGATGGGTGGGACGGTGATAGCGATGAGCAGTTCTTC
CASSLDGWDGDSDEQFF
>TRBV11-2|TRBJ2-3|NA|many
TGTGCCAGCAGCTTAGCCCCGGGACCAGTGACGCAGTATTTT
CASSLAPGPVTQYF
>TRBV30|TRBJ1-2|NA|many
TGTGCCTGGAGTGAATACTATGGCTACACCTTC
CAWSEYYGYTF
>TRBV24-1|TRBJ2-7|TRBD2|many
TGTGCCACCAGTGCCGGGACTAGCGGGACCTACGAGCAGTACTTC
CATSAGTSGTYEQYF
>TRBV6-2/TRBV6-3|TRBJ1-2|TRBD1|NA
TGTGCCAGCAGTTCGACCCGAACGGGACAGGTTGGCTACACCTTC
CASSSTRTGQVGYTF
>TRBV20-1|TRBJ2-7|TRBD2|many
TGCAGTGCTAGAGTTACCTTCGGGACTAGGAGCTACGAGCAGTACTTC
CSARVTFGTRSYEQYF
>TRBV28|TRBJ1-1|NA|few
TGTGCCAGCAGTTCCAAGGCGGCAGGCTGGGTCAACACTGAAGCTTTCTTT
CASSSKAAGWVNTEAFF
>TRBV2|TRBJ2-7|NA|many
TGTGCCAGCAGTGAAAGGGCCTTATACGAGCAGTACTTC
CASSERALYEQYF
>TRBV7-9|TRBJ1-5|NA|few
TGTGCCAGTGGGGCAGGAGATAGCAATCAGCCCCAGCATTTT
CASGAGDSNQPQHF
>TRBV4-3|TRBJ2-2|NA|NA
TGCGCCAGCTCAGCAGTTCAGGGATGGACCGGGGAGCTGTTTTTT
CASSAVQGWTGELFF
>TRBV18|TRBJ1-1|NA|many
TGTGCCAGCTCACCCCCAGGGACCGGAATGAACACTGAAGCTTTCTTT
CASSPPGTGMNTEAFF
>TRBV12-3/TRBV12-4|TRBJ2-1|NA|NA
TGTGCCAGCATCCTAGGGAATGAGCAGTTCTTC
CASILGNEQFF
>TRBV27|TRBJ2-1|TRBD2|few
TGTGCCAGCAGTTTGGGTCGCGGGAGGGCCCCAATTTACAATGAGCAGTTCTTC
CASSLGRGRAPIYNEQFF
>TRBV20-1|TRBJ2-1|NA|NA
TGCAGTGCTAGTATAGCTAGTAGCGGCAATGAGCAGTTCTTC
CSASIASSGNEQFF
>TRBV5-5|TRBJ1-5|TRBD1|many
TGTGCCAGCAGCAGGGGACAGTATAGCAATCAGCCCCAGCATTTT
CASSRGQYSNQPQHF
>TRBV6-6|TRBJ2-1|TRBD2|few
TGTGCCAGCAGTTACTCGAAGGCTAGCGGTCTCTACGAGGGGTTCTTC
CASSYSKASGLYEGFF
>TRBV28|TRBJ2-7|TRBD1|many
TGTGCCAGCAGTTCCGGAGGACAGGGGTGGACCCTCTACGAGCAGTACTTC
CASSSGGQGWTLYEQYF
>TRBV6-4|TRBJ1-1|NA|few
TGTGCCAGCAGTGCCAGGGACGGCACTAAAGCTTTCTTT
CASSARDGTKAFF
>TRBV28|TRBJ2-5|NA|NA
TGTGCCAGCAGTTTTCTCCAGGGAGGAGGGACCCAGTACTTC
CASSFLQGGGTQYF
>TRBV7-2|TRBJ2-3|TRBD2|NA
TGTGCCAGCAGCTTAGAAGGGCTAGCGGTCATACGTAGCACAGATACGCAGTATTTT
CASSLEGLAVIRSTDTQYF
>TRBV20-1|TRBJ2-7|NA|NA
TGCAGTCCAGGGGACGAATACTACGAGCAGTACTTC
CSPGDEYYEQYF
>TRBV5-5|TRBJ1-2|TRBD1|many
TGTGCCAGCAGCTTAGTCGGGAAGGACAGGGCGGTCTCCTATGGCTACACCTTC
CASSLVGKDRAVSYGYTF
>TRBV5-1|TRBJ2-3|NA|many
TGCGCCAGCAGCTTTCCCAGGGGGGCCGGGGGTACGCAGTATTTT
CASSFPRGAGGTQYF
>TRBV9|TRBJ2-1|TRBD1|NA
TGTGCCAGCAGCGTAGAGAGACAGGGGGCCAATGAGCAGTTCTTC
CASSVERQGANEQFF
>TRBV20-1|TRBJ2-4|NA|few
TGCAGTGCTAGAGATTTGGGGACACCTAAAAACATTCAGTACTTC
CSARDLGTPKNIQYF
>TRBV6-1|TRBJ1-4|NA|NA
TGTGCCAGCAGCAGGGAGGGCGAAAAACTGTTTTTT
CASSREGEKLFF
>TRBV28|TRBJ1-2|NA|many
TGTGCCAGCAGTTTAAACTCCAGGGGCCGCGGCTACACCTTC
CASSLNSRGRGYTF
>TRBV27|TRBJ1-2|NA|NA
TGTGCCAGCAGTTTATACTCCGGGAGCTATGGCTACACCTTC
CASSLYSGSYGYTF
>TRBV29-1|TRBJ2-7|TRBD1|many
TGCAGCGCCCCGGGACAGGGGGCAGGCGAGCAGTACTTC
CSAPGQGAGEQYF
>TRBV12-3/TRBV12-4|TRBJ2-2|NA|many
TGTGCCAGCAGTTTATGGGACGTTGGAGGAACCGGGGAGCTGTTTTTT
CASSLWDVGGTGELFF
>TRBV24-1|TRBJ2-1|NA|NA
TGTGCCACCAGTGATGTGGGCCCTCCACCGTTCTTC
CATSDVGPPPFF
>TRBV4-1|TRBJ2-7|NA|NA
TGCGCCAGCAGCCAAGCTGGGAGTATGCTCGAGCAGTACTTC
CASSQAGSMLEQYF
>TRBV19|TRBJ2-2|TRBD2|few
TGTGCCAGTAGTATATTAACGGGAGGGAGGTCCGGGGAGCTGTTTTTT
CASSILTGGRSGELFF
>TRBV7-3|TRBJ2-1|TRBD1|many
TGTGCCAGCAGCTCAGGGGGCCGGGACAACGACAATGAGCAGTTCTTC
CASSSGGRDNDNEQFF
>TRBV5-1|TRBJ2-1|NA|many
TGCGCCAGCAGGGGGCGGAGGGGGCTCTCCTACAATGAGCAGTTCTTC
CASRGRRGLSYNEQFF
>TRBV6-2/TRBV6-3|TRBJ2-1|TRBD2|NA
TGTGCCAGTAAGCGGGAGGGGAACAATGAGCAGTTCTTC
CASKREGNNEQFF
>TRBV20-1|TRBJ1-4|NA|NA
TGCAGTGCTAGAGATAACAGTGAAAAACTGTTTTTT
CSARDNSEKLFF
>TRBV7-2|TRBJ1-2|NA|many
TGTGCCAGCAGCTCATACCGGGCCCCCAACTATGGCTACACCTTC
CASSSYRAPNYGYTF
>TRBV9|TRBJ1-1|TRBD1|many
TGTGCCAGCAGCGTGACAGGGTACGGAACTGAAGCTTTCTTT
CASSVTGYGTEAFF
>TRBV7-8|TRBJ2-7|NA|many
TGTGCCAGCAGCTACAACGGACAGAGCTCCTACGAGCAGTACTTC
CASSYNGQSSYEQYF
>TRBV4-1|TRBJ2-5|TRBD2|many
TGCGCCAGCAGCCTGCCGGGACTAGCGGCGACCCAGTACTTC
CASSLPGLAATQYF